A single sample is the source of the 20 T cell receptor beta chains below, sequenced in a study of T cells after yellow fever vaccination. TCRdb analysed the 5' RACE reads with MiXCR anew, one entry per CDR3 protein. Of approximately 340,000 distinct CDR3 sequences listed, 8.7% are singletons. The specimen comprised PBMCs, sampled on the day of the first yellow fever vaccination. The receptors derive from a man younger than 35 who received the YFV17D yellow fever vaccine.

This clonotype was counted at least ten times. V usage is TRBV5-5 and J usage is TRBJ2-1; 8 nucleotides line up with TRBD2. Germline CDR1 reads SGHKS; CDR2 reads YYEKEE (reference sequence). The CDR3 spans 16 residues. V was clipped by 2 bases and J by 9 bases; unmatched bases: 13. The CDR3 sequence: CASSFDPGLDLGEQFF. The DNA of the CDR3 is TGTGCCAGCAGCTTTGATCCGGGACTAGACCTGGGTGAGCAGTTCTTC.

The rearrangement uses TRBV19 and TRBJ1-2; maybe TRBD1 (6 bases). The CDR3 covers 15 residues. Germline V gives CDR1 LNHDA, CDR2 SQIVND (reference sequence). V was cut by 4 bases and J by 1 base, with 13 bases left in between. Here the CDR3 reads CASSTGALRNYGYTF. The CDR3 region has the DNA TGTGCCAGTAGTACGGGGGCCTTACGTAACTATGGCTACACCTTC.

V usage is TRBV2 and J usage is TRBJ2-3; D gene unclear. The CDR3 loop spans 13 amino acids. The germline gives CDR1 SNHLY, CDR2 FYNNEI. V shed 5 bases and J shed 8 bases, with 14 bases lying between them. As DNA, the CDR3 is TGTGCCAGCAGTAAAGAAATGAGTCCTACGCAGTATTTT. Protein product: CASSKEMSPTQYF.

This chain links TRBV7-2 with TRBJ2-7; TRBD2 agrees at 11 bases. V lost 3 bases, J lost 3 bases, and 10 bases stayed unmatched. The CDR3 covers 17 residues. Germline lookup yields CDR1 SGHTA and CDR2 FQGNSA. In DNA form, the CDR3 reads TGTGCCAGCAGCTTCGGTGCTAGCGGGGGGCTCGGCTACGAGCAGTACTTC. As protein: CASSFGASGGLGYEQYF.

Ten or more counts support this clonotype. The rearrangement links TRBV5-1 to TRBJ2-1, with D tentatively TRBD1 (8 bases). The CDR3 covers 19 residues. Trimming stripped 1 base from V and 0 bases from J, with 20 bases between. Looked up from germline, CDR1 is SGHRS and CDR2 is YFSETQ. This CDR3 reads CASSLWGGGQGFSYNEQFF. The CDR3 region has the DNA TGCGCCAGCAGCTTGTGGGGGGGTGGACAGGGATTCTCCTACAATGAGCAGTTCTTC.

This clonotype appeared many times. This chain joins TRBV10-3 and TRBJ2-5; 9 nucleotides match TRBD2. The CDR3 runs 15 residues. Germline values: CDR1 ENHRY, CDR2 SYGVKD. Trimming at V came to 6 bases and at J to 4 bases, leaving 9 bases not matched to a gene. CDR3 DNA sequence: TGTGCCATCAGCCCGGGGGGCGGGAGGGCAGAGACCCAGTACTTC. This translates into CAISPGGGRAETQYF.

CDR3: CASSLKSGTEKLFF. The CDR3 region has the DNA TGCGCCAGCAGCTTGAAGTCAGGGACAGAAAAACTGTTTTTT. The chain links TRBV5-1 to TRBJ1-4, with a weak D call TRBD1 (6 bases). CDR1 is SGHRS and CDR2 is YFSETQ in the germline V gene. V lost 1 base and J lost 8, with 12 bases in between. This CDR3 has 14 residues.

This clonotype was recorded a few times. The rearrangement links TRBV3-1 to TRBJ2-1; 10 positions match TRBD2. The V gene's germline CDR1 is LGHDT and CDR2 YNNKEL (reference sequence). V gave up 4 bases and J gave up 9 bases; unmatched junction bases: 9. The CDR3 has 15 amino acids. The CDR3 here is CASSRSGGARGEQFF. CDR3 nucleotides: TGTGCCAGCAGCCGAAGCGGGGGGGCAAGGGGTGAGCAGTTCTTC.

This clonotype has a handful of counts. The chain has TRBV2 and TRBJ2-7, with D perhaps matching TRBD2 (5 bases). Trimming stripped 4 bases from V and 4 bases from J, with 5 bases between. This CDR3 comprises 11 residues. Germline V gives CDR1 SNHLY, CDR2 FYNNEI. The chain's CDR3 is CASSGTYEQYV. Written as DNA, the CDR3 is TGTGCCAGCAGTGGGACTTACGAGCAGTACGTC.

V and J are TRBV4-1 and TRBJ2-5; 9 positions agree with TRBD2. V lost 0 bases and J lost 1; bases outside the gene matches: 3. Germline V gene data show CDR1 as MGHRA and CDR2 as YSYEKL. This CDR3 region has 16 residues. The CDR3 here is CASSQERGGFQETQYF. Written as DNA, the CDR3 is TGCGCCAGCAGCCAAGAGCGGGGGGGATTCCAAGAGACCCAGTACTTC.

The rearrangement joins TRBV20-1 to TRBJ2-2, with no clear D. This CDR3 comprises 11 residues. V was clipped by 6 bases and J by 9 bases, with 11 bases between them. CDR1 is DFQATT and CDR2 is SNEGSKA in the germline V gene (reference sequence). CDR3 in DNA: TGCAGTGCCCTAGGTACCCGGGAGCTGTTTTTT. Translating gives CSALGTRELFF.

The rearrangement links TRBV19 to TRBJ2-3; 7 bases agree with TRBD1. Germline values: CDR1 LNHDA, CDR2 SQIVND (reference sequence). With V trimmed by 2 bases and J by 12 bases, 14 bases remained unmatched. This CDR3 comprises 15 residues. The CDR3 reads CASSIRRDSDLKQYF. CDR3 bases: TGTGCCAGTAGTATAAGACGGGACAGCGACCTAAAACAGTATTTT.

This clonotype has a handful of counts. This rearrangement joins TRBV5-1 to TRBJ2-7, with 9 bases fitting TRBD1. This CDR3 is 15 amino acids long. After removal of 0 bases from V and 5 bases from J, the junction contained 6 bases not matched to a gene. Germline V gene data show CDR1 as SGHRS and CDR2 as YFSETQ. CDR3 loop: CASSLEGTGNHEQYV. CDR3 in DNA: TGCGCCAGCAGCTTGGAAGGGACAGGGAACCACGAGCAGTACGTC.

This clonotype was observed at least ten times. The chain recombines TRBV5-6 with TRBJ1-5, with 8 positions matching TRBD1. The CDR3 has 20 residues. V trimming: 3 bases; J trimming: 7 bases; junction bases outside the gene matches: 24. Germline CDR1 is SGHDT and CDR2 is YYEEEE. CDR3 sequence reads: CASSSREGTGGVGTVQPQHF. The CDR3 bases are TGTGCCAGCAGCTCGCGGGAGGGGACAGGCGGGGTTGGTACGGTCCAGCCCCAGCATTTT.

CDR3 coding DNA: TGTGCCAGCGGTCCCGGGACAGGGAGAGGCTACACCTTC. Encoded protein: CASGPGTGRGYTF. This chain connects TRBV12-3 or TRBV12-4 to TRBJ1-2; 9 positions match TRBD1. The CDR3 is 13 amino acids. The junction had 9 bases not matched to a gene; V was cut back by 8 bases and J by 8 bases.

The sample holds many counts of this clonotype. J is TRBJ2-1 and V is TRBV7-8, with a weak D call TRBD2 (6 bases). Trimming removed 5 bases from V and 7 bases from J, with 15 bases in between. In germline, CDR1 is SGHVS, CDR2 FQNEAQ. The CDR3 contains 14 residues. The CDR3 sequence is CASSHMKGRNEQFF. The CDR3 DNA sequence: TGTGCCAGCAGCCATATGAAGGGGAGGAATGAGCAGTTCTTC.

The rearrangement uses TRBV7-3 and TRBJ2-4; 8 bases align to TRBD2. Germline assignment: CDR1 SGHTA and CDR2 FQGTGA. This CDR3 has 14 residues. V shed 5 bases, J shed 2 bases, and the junction held 2 bases outside the gene matches. CDR3 DNA: TGTGCCAGCAGCGCGGGGGGATCCAAAAACATTCAGTACTTC. This gives the protein CASSAGGSKNIQYF.

This clonotype was counted ten times or more. The chain has TRBV15 and TRBJ2-1, with D unresolved. Germline assignment: CDR1 LNHNV and CDR2 YYDKDF (reference sequence). The CDR3 is 15 amino acids. With 1 base removed from V and 2 bases from J, the gap between germline ends came to 9 bases. The CDR3 DNA follows: TGTGCCACCAGCAGAGGCCCTGGTACCTACAATGAGCAGTTCTTC. Amino acids: CATSRGPGTYNEQFF.

This rearrangement joins TRBV2 to TRBJ1-1, with a possible D match to TRBD1 (5 bases). The CDR3 runs 14 residues. Germline V gene lookup returns CDR1 SNHLY and CDR2 FYNNEI. Trimming left V 7 bases short and J 5 bases short, with 17 bases between. The CDR3 nucleotides read TGTGCCAGCACCTTGAGTGAGGGGACGACTGAAGCTTTCTTT. Its protein product is CASTLSEGTTEAFF.

The chain combines TRBV10-3 with TRBJ1-1; a weak D match, TRBD1 (6 bases). The CDR3 covers 16 residues. V was trimmed by 2 bases and J by 7 bases, leaving 20 bases between them. Germline CDR1 and CDR2: ENHRY and SYGVKD. This CDR3 reads CAISETGSTYGGEAFF. Written as DNA, the CDR3 is TGTGCCATCAGTGAGACAGGGAGCACTTATGGTGGTGAAGCTTTCTTT.